This T cell receptor (beta chain) was obtained from a study of beta chain features in type 1 diabetes. Of the isolated RNA, all was reverse transcribed, and so the sequenced material was expressed TCRB transcripts. Assay: immunoSEQ multiplex PCR; the TCRdb copy retains only in-frame clones and omits some. The sample shows fewer than 350,000 clones, over 12% of them seen only once. Study results and caveats: Within each of all four CD4+ subsets, Type 1 diabetes patients had TCRB CDR3s that were moderately but significantly shorter.

In the case of this clone: Its matching antigen is unknown.

There are 15 residues in the CDR3. Trimming cost V 5 bases and J 5 bases; bases outside gene matches: 8. CDR1 is SGHTA and CDR2 is FQGNSA in the germline V gene. Source material: naive CD4+ T cells from blood. V usage is TRBV7-2 and J usage is TRBJ2-5; 10 nucleotides line up with TRBD2. This TCR came from a man younger than 35 with type 1 diabetes. The CDR3: CASSVGLARVETQYF. The CDR3 nucleotides read TGTGCCAGCAGCGTGGGACTAGCGCGGGTTGAGACCCAGTACTTC.